This T cell receptor (beta chain) appears in the sequencing data of a study of blood T cell repertoires in COVID-19. Assay: immunoSEQ multiplex PCR; the TCRdb copy retains only in-frame clones and omits some. The sample carries around 70,000 clones, roughly nine tenths recorded once. Germline lookup yields CDR1 KGHSH and CDR2 LQKENI. The CDR3 extends over 15 amino acids. The ends lost 4 bases at V and 4 bases at J; junction bases unmatched: 6. The receptor's source is a man aged 45-60 years with acute or convalescent COVID-19. V gene TRBV18 combines with J gene TRBJ1-4; 7 bases match TRBD1. Sequencing used peripheral blood. This CDR3 is CASSQRGQHNEKLFF. The CDR3 DNA follows: TGTGCCAGCTCACAACGGGGACAGCATAATGAAAAACTGTTTTTT.